These 23 T cell receptor beta chains were all obtained from the same sample, sequenced in a study of T-cell memory formation after mild COVID-19. A single record per CDR3 protein comes from TCRdb applying MiXCR to the 5' RACE reads. The sample yields 200,000 to 250,000 distinct CDR3 sequences, about 9.2% seen once. Sample: PBMCs or a T cell subset sorted from them (not recorded which). These receptor sequences come from a man aged 18 to 29 who had mild COVID-19 (a few samples of this study predate the infection). Cell type and time point are not known.

The J gene is TRBJ2-7, the V gene TRBV7-8; the D is unclear. The CDR3 totals 13 residues. The germline V gene has CDR1 SGHVS and CDR2 FQNEAQ. With 5 bases removed from V and 3 bases from J, the gap between germline ends came to 11 bases. CDR3 coding DNA: TGTGCCAGCAGCCTAAGAGACAACTACGAGCAGTACTTC. Amino acids: CASSLRDNYEQYF.

The gene calls are TRBV5-6 and TRBJ1-6, with D hard to call. This CDR3 has 15 amino acids. V lost 4 bases and J 8 bases, leaving 16 bases between the germline ends. CDR1 is SGHDT, CDR2 YYEEEE, per germline. In nucleotides, the CDR3 is TGTGCCAGCAGCCCCGGAGTCCTTCGGGATTCACCCCTCCACTTT. Its translation is CASSPGVLRDSPLHF.

The chain joins TRBV5-5 to TRBJ1-1; D call uncertain. The germline V gene encodes CDR1 SGHKS and CDR2 YYEKEE (reference sequence). V dropped 4 bases and J dropped 1 base, with 8 bases sitting between them. CDR3 length equals 13 residues. The CDR3 coding sequence is TGTGCCAGCAGCCGCGAGGGGAACACTGAAGCTTTCTTT. Amino acid sequence: CASSREGNTEAFF.

This clonotype was observed at least ten times. J is TRBJ1-2 and V is TRBV6-6; D is unresolved. This CDR3 has 12 residues. Germline V gene data show CDR1 as MNHNY and CDR2 as SVGAGI (reference sequence). V gave up 5 bases and J gave up 4 bases, with 8 bases separating them. In DNA, the CDR3 is TGTGCCAGCAGTCCGGCCACCTATGGCTACACCTTC. Its translation is CASSPATYGYTF.

The rearrangement links TRBV20-1 to TRBJ2-1, with 15 bases fitting TRBD2. This CDR3 has 16 amino acids. Germline V lookup: CDR1 DFQATT, CDR2 SNEGSKA (reference sequence). Germline trimming cut 1 base from V and 7 bases from J; bases unmatched to any gene: 5. The CDR3 sequence: CSARAAGTSGGNEQFF. CDR3 coding DNA: TGCAGTGCTAGAGCCGCCGGGACTAGCGGGGGGAATGAGCAGTTCTTC.

Here the CDR3 DNA reads TGCGCCAGCAGCCAGGGACAGGGGTCCGCCGGGGAGCTGTTTTTT. Its translation: CASSQGQGSAGELFF. The rearrangement links TRBV5-1 to TRBJ2-2, with 10 bases lining up with TRBD1. In germline, CDR1 is SGHRS, CDR2 YFSETQ. The CDR3 consists of 15 residues. Trimming took 4 bases from V and 6 from J; bases not matched to a gene: 6. Drawing the rest from reference TRBV5-1 and TRBJ2-2, the complete variable domain is KAGVTQTPRYLIKTRGQQVTLSCSPISGHRSVSWYQQTPGQGLQFLFEYFSETQRNKGNFPGRFSGRQFSNSRSEMNVSTLELGDSALYLCASSQGQGSAGELFFGEGSRLTVL.

This clonotype has at least ten counts. The chain joins TRBV5-1 to TRBJ1-5, with D possibly matching TRBD1 (6 bases). V dropped 2 bases and J dropped 3 bases, with 9 bases sitting between them. This CDR3 comprises 14 residues. The germline gives CDR1 SGHRS, CDR2 YFSETQ. CDR3 in amino acids: CASSFGGANQPQHF. The CDR3, as DNA: TGCGCCAGCAGCTTTGGGGGCGCCAATCAGCCCCAGCATTTT.

This clonotype was seen at least ten times. This chain connects TRBV29-1 to TRBJ2-5; D call uncertain. V dropped 5 bases and J dropped 0 bases, with 16 bases sitting between them. Looked up from germline, CDR1 is SQVTM and CDR2 is ANQGSEA. The CDR3 length is 15 residues. The CDR3, as DNA: TGCAGCGTTTCCCCTTTTGGAACGTACCAAGAGACCCAGTACTTC. It is translated as CSVSPFGTYQETQYF.

V is TRBV6-5 and J is TRBJ1-1, with D uncertain. The CDR3 consists of 14 residues. Looked up from germline, CDR1 is MNHEY and CDR2 is SVGAGI. Trimming took off 4 bases at V and 1 base at J, with 10 bases between the two ends. CDR3 protein: CASSSPGSNTEAFF. CDR3 in DNA: TGTGCCAGCAGTTCCCCTGGTTCGAACACTGAAGCTTTCTTT.

The rearrangement joins TRBV7-9 to TRBJ1-2; D is unclear. Germline loops: CDR1 SEHNR, CDR2 FQNEAQ (reference sequence). This CDR3 comprises 12 residues. Trimming cost V 1 base and J 8 bases, with 8 bases left between them. CDR3 protein: CASSLEGLGYTF. The CDR3 coding sequence is TGTGCCAGCAGCTTAGAAGGGTTGGGCTACACCTTC. The full variable domain, with the rest looked up from reference TRBV7-9 and TRBJ1-2, is DTGVSQNPRHKITKRGQNVTFRCDPISEHNRLYWYRQTLGQGPEFLTYFQNEAQLEKSRLLSDRFSAERPKGSFSTLEIQRTEQGDSAMYLCASSLEGLGYTFGSGTRLTVV.

In its sample, this clonotype was seen many times. The V gene is TRBV5-6, the J gene TRBJ1-2; maybe TRBD1 (5 bases). This CDR3 is built from 15 residues. V lost 0 bases to trimming and J lost 6 bases, with 15 bases between them. The V gene's germline CDR1 is SGHDT and CDR2 YYEEEE. For the CDR3, the DNA is TGTGCCAGCAGCTTGGTTCAGGGAGCACGGGATGGCTACACCTTC. Translated: CASSLVQGARDGYTF.

In this sample, this clonotype turned up a few times. The chain employs TRBV19 and TRBJ1-5, with D possibly being TRBD1 (5 bases). This CDR3 is built from 14 residues. Trimming took 7 bases from V and 5 from J, leaving 15 bases between them. Germline V gene data show CDR1 as LNHDA and CDR2 as SQIVND (reference sequence). CDR3 bases: TGTGCCAGTACTCTCGCGGGAGGGGATCAGCCCCAGCATTTT. As protein: CASTLAGGDQPQHF.

The chain links TRBV10-3 to TRBJ2-7; the D call may be TRBD1 or TRBD2 (6 bases each). V lost 3 bases to trimming and J lost 4 bases, with 10 bases between them. From germline, CDR1 is ENHRY and CDR2 SYGVKD. CDR3 length: 13 residues. CDR3: CAISDRGAYEQYV. CDR3 DNA sequence: TGTGCCATCAGTGATAGGGGGGCATACGAGCAGTACGTC.

This clonotype was counted many times. The J gene is TRBJ1-1, the V gene TRBV12-3 or TRBV12-4; TRBD1 agrees at 7 bases. This CDR3 is 16 amino acids long. V was clipped by 6 bases and J by 4 bases; unmatched bases: 14. The CDR3 spells CASSPWGGQLATEAFF. Written as DNA, the CDR3 is TGTGCCAGCAGCCCTTGGGGGGGACAGTTGGCCACTGAAGCTTTCTTT.

There are many counts of this clonotype. The chain recombines TRBV11-1 with TRBJ2-1; D ambiguous. Trimming pared 5 bases from V and 5 bases from J, leaving 13 bases between. Per germline, CDR1 SGHAT and CDR2 FQDESV (reference sequence). The length of the CDR3 is 14 residues. The CDR3 region is CASSREVPNNEQFF. In DNA, the CDR3 is TGTGCCAGCAGCCGAGAAGTCCCCAACAATGAGCAGTTCTTC.

V is TRBV5-6 and J is TRBJ2-4; the D gene is possibly TRBD2 (5 bases). The V gene's germline CDR1 is SGHDT and CDR2 YYEEEE. The CDR3 totals 12 residues. Deletions cut 4 bases from V and 10 bases from J, with 12 bases between. DNA of the CDR3: TGTGCCAGCAGCCTCCCGTCGGGGATTCAGTACTTC. Amino acid sequence: CASSLPSGIQYF. Full variable domain (missing parts from reference TRBV5-6 and TRBJ2-4): DAGVTQSPTHLIKTRGQQVTLRCSPKSGHDTVSWYQQALGQGPQFIFQYYEEEERQRGNFPDRFSGHQFPNYSSELNVNALLLGDSALYLCASSLPSGIQYFGAGTRLSVL.

In its sample, this clonotype was seen many times. This sequence joins TRBV5-1 and TRBJ1-1; D gene ambiguous. Trimming removed 0 bases at V and 0 bases at J, with 6 bases between. The length of the CDR3 is 14 residues. Germline-derived CDR1 and CDR2 are SGHRS and YFSETQ. The CDR3 sequence is CASSLAGMNTEAFF. DNA of the CDR3: TGCGCCAGCAGCTTGGCTGGGATGAACACTGAAGCTTTCTTT.

There are a few counts of this clonotype. The rearrangement joins TRBV2 to TRBJ2-5; no firm D call. The CDR3 runs 13 residues. The ends were cut back, 4 bases at V and 5 bases at J, with 11 bases in the middle. The V gene's germline CDR1 is SNHLY and CDR2 FYNNEI. The CDR3 bases are TGTGCCAGCAGTGTTTGGGCGACTGAGACCCAGTACTTC. Translating it yields CASSVWATETQYF.

The V call is TRBV18, the J call TRBJ2-1, with D possibly being TRBD1 or TRBD2 (5 bases each). This CDR3 has 14 residues. V was clipped by 8 bases and J by 4 bases, with 15 bases between them. Germline assignment: CDR1 KGHSH and CDR2 LQKENI. CDR3 protein: CASRGAGIYNEQFF. The CDR3 DNA is TGTGCCAGCCGAGGGGCCGGAATTTACAATGAGCAGTTCTTC.

DNA for the CDR3: TGCAGCGCCAGGAGCACAGATACGCAGTATTTT. Translating gives CSARSTDTQYF. The chain uses TRBV29-1 and TRBJ2-3; D ambiguous. Germline V CDR1 and CDR2: SQVTM, ANQGSEA. V gave up 7 bases and J gave up 0 bases, with 5 bases separating them. This CDR3 comprises 11 residues.

V and J are TRBV5-1 and TRBJ1-3; D gene uncertain. CDR3 length: 15 amino acids. Germline V gene data show CDR1 as SGHRS and CDR2 as YFSETQ. V shed 0 bases and J shed 7 bases, with 14 bases lying between them. The CDR3 region is CASSLDSSIGNTIYF. The CDR3 nucleotides are TGCGCCAGCAGCTTGGATTCGAGTATCGGGAACACCATATATTTT.

This clonotype was recorded a few times. V gene TRBV7-2 combines with J gene TRBJ2-7, with D possibly matching TRBD1 (5 bases). Per germline, CDR1 SGHTA and CDR2 FQGNSA. CDR3 length equals 15 residues. V lost 5 bases to trimming and J lost 1 base, with 15 bases between them. For the CDR3, the DNA is TGTGCCAGCAGCCGGCAGGGTGTAGCATCCTACGAGCAGTACGTC. This encodes CASSRQGVASYEQYV.

The table lists this clonotype with a few counts. This chain links TRBV19 with TRBJ2-2; the match to TRBD1 covers 7 bases. V shed 4 bases, J shed 6 bases, and the junction held 2 bases outside the gene matches. Germline CDR1 and CDR2: LNHDA and SQIVND (reference sequence). The CDR3 consists of 13 residues. CDR3 amino acids: CASSTGTAGELFF. DNA for the CDR3: TGTGCCAGTAGTACTGGGACAGCCGGGGAGCTGTTTTTT.